The 10 T cell receptor beta chains below were found in one sample sequenced in a study of Ad26.COV2.S vaccination and SARS-CoV-2 variants. Regarding treatment: roughly 19 received Ad26.COV2.S at low or high dose, single or two shots; 5 received placebo; per-sample allocation not given. Samples came from day 63 after the first vaccine or placebo injection. Profiling relied on immunoSEQ multiplex PCR, and the TCRdb table lists in-frame clones only, not all of them. The table includes roughly 330,000 clones, almost 90% detected once. Specimen: peripheral blood, collected in a trial of Ad26.COV2.S vaccine versus placebo. The receptors here all came from a person between 18 and 60 years old who received the Ad26.COV2.S COVID-19 vaccine or a placebo.

The chain links TRBV15 to TRBJ1-4; no reliable D call. Germline V lookup: CDR1 LNHNV, CDR2 YYDKDF (reference sequence). The V and J ends lost 0 bases and 2 bases respectively, with 16 bases between them. The CDR3 has 18 residues. The DNA of the CDR3 is TGTGCCACCAGCAGAGATCCCTTGATGGGTTCGACTAATGAAAAACTGTTTTTT. Protein sequence: CATSRDPLMGSTNEKLFF.

The rearrangement links TRBV3-1 (or the pseudogene TRBV3-2) to TRBJ2-3, with D possibly matching TRBD2 (6 bases). This CDR3 has 18 amino acids. Looked up from germline, CDR1 is LGHDT and CDR2 is YNNKEL (reference sequence). Trimming shortened V by 1 base and J by 1 base, and 18 bases separated the two germline ends. CDR3: CASSQVGRGVWGTDTQYF. For the CDR3, the DNA is TGTGCCAGCAGCCAAGTGGGGCGCGGGGTCTGGGGCACAGATACGCAGTATTTT.

V gene TRBV27 combines with J gene TRBJ1-2, with D possibly being TRBD1 (6 bases). V was cut by 0 bases and J by 4 bases, with 15 bases left in between. The germline V gene encodes CDR1 MNHEY and CDR2 SMNVEV (reference sequence). This CDR3 is 16 amino acids long. The CDR3 loop reads CASSLSYSTGPYGYTF. CDR3 coding DNA: TGTGCCAGCAGTTTATCATACTCGACAGGACCCTATGGCTACACCTTC.

The V gene is TRBV5-6, the J gene TRBJ1-3; D unresolved. The CDR3 is 11 residues long. Germline V gene lookup returns CDR1 SGHDT and CDR2 YYEEEE. Trimming took off 2 bases at V and 7 bases at J, with 4 bases between the two ends. CDR3 coding DNA: TGTGCCAGCAGCTTCGGGAACACCATATATTTT. As protein: CASSFGNTIYF. Using reference TRBV5-6 and TRBJ1-3 for the parts outside the CDR3, the full variable domain is DAGVTQSPTHLIKTRGQQVTLRCSPKSGHDTVSWYQQALGQGPQFIFQYYEEEERQRGNFPDRFSGHQFPNYSSELNVNALLLGDSALYLCASSFGNTIYFGEGSWLTVV.

The V and J genes are TRBV5-6 and TRBJ2-6; D is unresolved. V was clipped by 0 bases and J by 2 bases, with 6 bases between them. The CDR3 totals 15 residues. Germline V gene sequence: CDR1 SGHDT, CDR2 YYEEEE. The CDR3 spells CASSLGSAGANVLTF. CDR3 sequence (DNA): TGTGCCAGCAGCTTGGGGTCGGCTGGGGCCAACGTCCTGACTTTC.

The chain links TRBV6-5 to TRBJ2-3; D may be TRBD1 or TRBD2 (5 bases each). Trimming removed 2 bases at V and 12 bases at J, with 18 bases between. CDR3 length: 14 amino acids. Germline V lookup: CDR1 MNHEY, CDR2 SVGAGI. The CDR3, as DNA: TGTGCCAGCAGTTACACGGGTAGGGGCGGGTTACAGTATTTT. This sequence encodes CASSYTGRGGLQYF.

The gene calls are TRBV4-1 and TRBJ1-6; weak D call: TRBD1 (5 bases). V lost 2 bases, J lost 10 bases, and 12 bases lay in between. The CDR3 contains 14 residues. The germline gives CDR1 MGHRA, CDR2 YSYEKL. The CDR3 loop is CASSQRQGGSPLHF. The CDR3 DNA reads as TGCGCCAGCAGCCAACGCCAGGGTGGATCACCCCTCCACTTT.

The chain combines TRBV7-9 with TRBJ2-4; D might be TRBD1 (6 bases). The ends were cut back, 6 bases at V and 3 bases at J, with 18 bases in the middle. This CDR3 is built from 16 residues. Germline CDR1 reads SEHNR; CDR2 reads FQNEAQ (reference sequence). The CDR3 region has the DNA TGTGCCAGCAGTAACCACCGTTCGGACAGCAAAAACATTCAGTACTTC. This gives the protein CASSNHRSDSKNIQYF.

The chain uses TRBV9 and TRBJ2-2, with a weak D call TRBD1 (6 bases). Trimming stripped 3 bases from V and 4 bases from J, with 13 bases between. Germline CDR1 and CDR2: SGDLS and YYNGEE. The CDR3 sequence is 15 residues long. CDR3 sequence: CASSARDTATGELFF. Written as DNA, the CDR3 is TGTGCCAGCAGCGCACGGGACACAGCCACCGGGGAGCTGTTTTTT.

V and J are TRBV15 and TRBJ1-1, with TRBD1 matching 7 bases. The CDR3 consists of 12 residues. Germline V gene sequence: CDR1 LNHNV, CDR2 YYDKDF (reference sequence). J lost 9 bases, V lost 4 bases, and 5 bases had no gene match. CDR3 in DNA: TGTGCCACCAGCACTCAGGGGGGGCAAGCTTTCTTT. Its translation: CATSTQGGQAFF.